The present T cell receptor beta chain was sequenced within a study of beta chain features in type 1 diabetes. Expressed TCRB transcripts got sequenced, as all isolated RNA was reverse transcribed. The repertoire was sequenced with immunoSEQ multiplex PCR; TCRdb's copy has only in-frame clones and lacks some. The top ten hold 0.093% of the sample, which has hundreds of thousands of clones, about 14% seen once. Findings and caveats of the study: High TCR expression in some cells could lead to their over-representation in cDNA sequencing. A PCR bias possibly favoring shorter templates would apply equally to patients and controls.

Via CD45RO/CCR7/CD25/CD127/CD95/CD27, cells of the CD4+ naive, central memory, regulatory and stem cell-like memory subsets were sorted. Remarks on this clone: The antigen is not known.

The receptor was isolated from a man between 18 and 35 years old in good health. Sequences were obtained from naive CD4+ T cells from blood.

CDR3 sequence: CASSSRNSGSSTFYEQYF. In DNA, the CDR3 is TGCGCCAGCAGCTCGCGGAATAGCGGATCATCCACGTTCTACGAGCAGTACTTC. This chain links TRBV5-1 with TRBJ2-7; D is possibly TRBD2 (6 bases). This CDR3 spans 18 amino acids. V was clipped by 3 bases and J by 3 bases, with 25 bases between them. The V gene's germline CDR1 is SGHRS and CDR2 YFSETQ.